A selection of T cell receptor beta chains follows, all from one sample in a study of blood T cell repertoires in COVID-19. Method: immunoSEQ multiplex PCR; TCRdb's copy keeps in-frame clones and lacks some. The table lists 150,000 or so clones, more than 65% of them singletons. Source material: PBMCs or T cells enriched from blood (not recorded which). The source is a man aged 60-69 years who had recovered from COVID-19. Each CDR3 is given with its conserved first and last residue. The D gene is left open where the match is weak. Clone size appears in some rows only: once, few, many, or a class for an expanded clone.

v_call,d_call,j_call,clone_size,cdr3_nt,cdr3_aa
TRBV7-6,TRBD2,TRBJ2-2,.,TGTGCCAGCAGCTTAGACCCGGCGGGGGGCCGGGAGCTGTTTTTT,CASSLDPAGGRELFF
TRBV3-1/TRBV3-2,TRBD1,TRBJ2-7,.,TGTGCCAGCAGCCAAGCGGGGACAGGGACCTACGAGCAGTACTTC,CASSQAGTGTYEQYF
TRBV19,.,TRBJ2-3,.,TGTGCCAGTAGTCCCCCGCAGGGACTCCCAGATACGCAGTATTTT,CASSPPQGLPDTQYF
TRBV7-2,.,TRBJ1-1,.,TGTGCCCGCCCCGGGGTTATGTACACTGAAGCTTTCTTT,CARPGVMYTEAFF
TRBV30,.,TRBJ2-7,.,TGTGCCTGGAGTGTATTTGGGGATTTGGCGGGGGAGCAGTACTTC,CAWSVFGDLAGEQYF
TRBV4-2,.,TRBJ1-1,few,TGTGCCAGCAGCCCCGACAGGTCGAACACTGAAGCTTTCTTT,CASSPDRSNTEAFF
TRBV28,.,TRBJ1-2,.,TGTGCCAGCAGTTTTAGCACATCGTACTATGGCTACACCTTC,CASSFSTSYYGYTF
TRBV6-6,.,TRBJ1-1,.,TGTGCCAGCAGTTACGCGGCAGTGAGGAACACTGAAGCTTTCTTT,CASSYAAVRNTEAFF
TRBV5-1,.,TRBJ2-5,.,TGCGCCAGCAGCTTGGGAGTACCTCAAGAGACCCAGTACTTC,CASSLGVPQETQYF
TRBV7-8,TRBD1,TRBJ1-4,.,TGTGCCAGCAGCCCGGACAGGGGTGGCACTAATGAAAAACTGTTTTTT,CASSPDRGGTNEKLFF
TRBV28,.,TRBJ2-1,.,TGTGCCAGCCGGGGTGGAGCTCGTTCGAATGAGCAGTTCTTC,CASRGGARSNEQFF
TRBV4-1,.,TRBJ2-1,.,TGCGCCAGCAGCCAGGATCTAGCGTCCAATGAGCAGTTCTTC,CASSQDLASNEQFF
TRBV7-2,.,TRBJ1-3,.,TGTGCCAGCAGCCCAAACGGAGGACCTGGAAACACCATATATTTT,CASSPNGGPGNTIYF
TRBV5-1,.,TRBJ2-2,few,TGCGCCAGCAGCTTGGATCAGTTAACCGGGGAGCTGTTTTTT,CASSLDQLTGELFF
TRBV6-5,TRBD1,TRBJ1-2,.,TGTGCCAGCAGAAGACTGGGACAGCAGAACTATGGCTACACCTTC,CASRRLGQQNYGYTF
TRBV5-1,TRBD1,TRBJ2-3,once,TGCGCCAGCAGCTTGCGGGACAGGACGCAGTATTTT,CASSLRDRTQYF
TRBV30,.,TRBJ2-1,.,TGTGCCTGGAGCAGGGGGGAAATGGTGCGCTCCTACAATGAGCAGTTCTTC,CAWSRGEMVRSYNEQFF
TRBV5-4,.,TRBJ2-3,.,TGTGCCAGCAGCCAGGTGGGCGGGGTCACAGATACGCAGTATTTT,CASSQVGGVTDTQYF
TRBV27,.,TRBJ2-3,.,TGTGCCAGCAGCCCCGAAGGCGTGCTAGCGATGCTTAGCACAGATACGCAGTATTTT,CASSPEGVLAMLSTDTQYF
TRBV11-2,TRBD1,TRBJ1-3,few,TGTGCCAGCAGCACTCGGACAGGTCGAAGGGACACCATATATTTT,CASSTRTGRRDTIYF
TRBV5-8,TRBD2,TRBJ2-1,.,TGTGCCAGCAGCTTGGACCTTATTCTGGGGTCGACGGGGGGGCAGTTCTTC,CASSLDLILGSTGGQFF
TRBV27,.,TRBJ2-3,.,TGTGCCAGCAGGCGTACGGATACGCAGTATTTT,CASRRTDTQYF
TRBV19,.,TRBJ1-2,.,TGTGCCAGTATTCAGAACGACTATGGCTACACCTTC,CASIQNDYGYTF
TRBV3-1/TRBV3-2,TRBD1,TRBJ1-2,.,TGTGCCAGCAGCCAAGCAGCCGGGACAGGGGGCGACTATGGCTACACCTTC,CASSQAAGTGGDYGYTF
TRBV9,TRBD2,TRBJ2-3,.,TGTGCCAGCAGCCCGGGACTAGGGGGGGCAGATACGCAGTATTTT,CASSPGLGGADTQYF
TRBV18,.,TRBJ1-2,few,TGTGCCAGCTCACCATCCCAGGGAAACGTTCCCGGGTATGGCTACACCTTC,CASSPSQGNVPGYGYTF
TRBV3-1/TRBV3-2,.,TRBJ2-1,.,TGTGCCAGCAGCCAAGAAATTGGGGGGCTCGCGGGAGTGTTGAGGCGAGAGCAGTTCTTC,CASSQEIGGLAGVLRREQFF
TRBV5-6,TRBD1,TRBJ2-7,.,TGTGCCAGCAGCCCCTGGGACAGGGAATACGAGCAGTACTTC,CASSPWDREYEQYF
TRBV24-1,.,TRBJ2-1,many,TGTGCCACCAGTGATGACGACAAAGATCGGTTCTTC,CATSDDDKDRFF
TRBV19,.,TRBJ2-7,.,TGTGCCAGTAGTCCCCGGGTCAGCTACGAGCAGTACTTC,CASSPRVSYEQYF
TRBV28,.,TRBJ1-1,once,TGTGCCAGCAGCCCGGGGGTTTCGAACACTGAAGCTTTCTTT,CASSPGVSNTEAFF
TRBV6-5,TRBD1,TRBJ2-7,few,TGTGCCAGCAGCCGGGGACAGGGCTGGGGAGAGCAGTACTTC,CASSRGQGWGEQYF